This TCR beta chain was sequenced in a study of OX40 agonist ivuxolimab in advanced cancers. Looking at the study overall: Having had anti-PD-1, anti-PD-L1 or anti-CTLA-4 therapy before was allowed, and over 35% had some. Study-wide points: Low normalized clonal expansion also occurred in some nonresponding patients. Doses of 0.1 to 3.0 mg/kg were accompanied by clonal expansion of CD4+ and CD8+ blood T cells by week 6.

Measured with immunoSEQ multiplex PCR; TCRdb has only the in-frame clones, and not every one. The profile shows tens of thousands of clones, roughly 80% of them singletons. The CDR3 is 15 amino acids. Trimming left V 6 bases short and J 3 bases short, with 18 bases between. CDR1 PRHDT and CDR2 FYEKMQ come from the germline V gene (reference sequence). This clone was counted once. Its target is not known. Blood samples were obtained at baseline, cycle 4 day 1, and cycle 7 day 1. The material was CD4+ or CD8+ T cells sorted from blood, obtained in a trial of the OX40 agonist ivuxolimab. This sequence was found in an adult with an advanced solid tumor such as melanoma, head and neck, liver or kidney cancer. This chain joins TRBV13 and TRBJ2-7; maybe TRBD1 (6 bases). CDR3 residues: CASSRKTGLVYEQYF. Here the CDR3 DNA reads TGTGCCAGCAGTCGAAAAACAGGGTTGGTCTACGAGCAGTACTTC.